These 6 T cell receptor beta chains were all obtained from the same sample, sequenced in a study of response to subunit inactivated influenza vaccine. TCRdb passed the RT-PCR reads through MiXCR, listing each CDR3 protein once. The sample carries 550,000 to 800,000 distinct CDR3 sequences, approximately 15% recorded once. This specimen was PBMCs from blood, taken roughly 2 weeks before vaccination. Receptor source: a middle-aged man who received an inactivated influenza vaccine.

This clonotype was picked up a small number of times. The V gene is TRBV4-2, the J gene TRBJ1-2, with D tentatively TRBD1 (5 bases). Per the germline V gene, CDR1 is LGHNA and CDR2 is YNFKEQ. This CDR3 is 14 amino acids long. V gave up 4 bases and J gave up 3 bases, with 12 bases separating them. The CDR3 DNA is TGTGCCAGCAGCCCCACCGGGACCGACTATGGCTACACCTTC. It codes for CASSPTGTDYGYTF.

The chain recombines TRBV30 with TRBJ2-3, with D uncertain. The V end lost 3 bases, the J end lost 1 base, and 11 bases lay between the germline ends. Germline CDR1 reads GTSNPN; CDR2 reads SVGIG (reference sequence). CDR3 length: 14 amino acids. CDR3 sequence: CAWSLFPGTDTQYF. For the CDR3, the DNA is TGTGCCTGGAGCCTATTTCCAGGCACAGATACGCAGTATTTT.

This clonotype was recorded a few times. The rearrangement uses TRBV29-1 and TRBJ2-3, with a possible D match to TRBD1 (5 bases). The CDR3 sequence is 12 residues long. Between the trimmed V and J ends, which lost 3 bases and 7 bases, there was a span of 11 bases. Germline V gives CDR1 SQVTM, CDR2 ANQGSEA. The DNA for the CDR3 is TGCAGCGTTGACCCGACAGCCAATACGCAGTATTTT. Residues: CSVDPTANTQYF.

The chain employs TRBV10-3 and TRBJ2-5; 8 nucleotides align to TRBD2. Trimming cost V 6 bases and J 5 bases; bases outside gene matches: 11. Germline lookup yields CDR1 ENHRY and CDR2 SYGVKD. This CDR3 region has 15 residues. The CDR3, as DNA: TGTGCCATCAGCGGCCCGAGCGGGGGTGCTGAGACCCAGTACTTC. It yields the protein CAISGPSGGAETQYF.

The genes are TRBV19 and TRBJ1-1; TRBD1 aligns across 7 bases. V shed 1 base, J shed 4 bases, and the junction held 9 bases outside the gene matches. The CDR3 spans 16 residues. The V gene's germline CDR1 is LNHDA and CDR2 SQIVND (reference sequence). CDR3 sequence: CASSIGKGTATTEAFF. Written as DNA, the CDR3 is TGTGCCAGTAGTATAGGGAAGGGGACAGCCACCACTGAAGCTTTCTTT.

This clonotype was picked up many times. The chain joins TRBV4-2 to TRBJ1-5; D gene uncertain. This CDR3 is 15 amino acids long. Germline-derived CDR1 and CDR2 are LGHNA and YNFKEQ. V shed 3 bases and J shed 0 bases, with 9 bases lying between them. The CDR3: CASSQERDSNQPQHF. The CDR3 DNA reads TGTGCCAGCAGCCAGGAACGGGATAGCAATCAGCCCCAGCATTTT.